One sample yielded the 30 T cell receptor beta chains listed below, sequenced in a study of vaccination effects on CD4 cells after COVID-19. Libraries were prepared by immunoSEQ multiplex PCR; TCRdb keeps only in-frame clonotypes and omits some of them. The data hold approximately 70,000 clones, with under 80% observed a single time. No antigen has been assigned to these receptors. Antigen-specific CD4+ T cells were expanded (with viral peptide pools) by the ViraFEST assay ahead of sequencing. The authors isolated CD4+ T cells after nine to eleven days of culture. Two-dose BNT162b2 or mRNA-1273 vaccination was given to participants. The sample was CD4+ T cells from PBMCs cultured with HCoV-OC43 spike peptides, taken after COVID-19 vaccination. Subset of the sample: HCoV-OC43 spike overlapping peptide pool stimulation. These receptors were collected from a human donor who received a COVID-19 vaccine.

V gene TRBV28 combines with J gene TRBJ1-5; D ambiguous. This CDR3 has 12 residues. CDR1 and CDR2 (germline): MDHEN, SYDVKM. V dropped 6 bases and J dropped 2 bases, with 5 bases sitting between them. The CDR3 sequence: CASRGGNQPQHF. The CDR3, as DNA: TGTGCCAGCAGAGGTGGCAATCAGCCCCAGCATTTT.

This chain connects TRBV10-3 to TRBJ1-2; TRBD1 aligns across 7 bases. The CDR3 totals 15 residues. The J segment lost 3 bases and the V segment lost 0 bases, leaving 4 bases of the junction unmatched. Germline CDR1 ENHRY, CDR2 SYGVKD. CDR3 loop: CAISESLGTDYGYTF. The DNA of the CDR3 is TGTGCCATCAGTGAGTCGTTAGGGACAGACTATGGCTACACCTTC.

This rearrangement joins TRBV7-9 to TRBJ1-5; D gene unclear. Per the germline V gene, CDR1 is SEHNR and CDR2 is FQNEAQ (reference sequence). This CDR3 is built from 15 residues. V dropped 3 bases and J dropped 1 base, with 10 bases sitting between them. As DNA, the CDR3 is TGTGCCAGCAGCTTGTCTCTCAGCAGCAATCAGCCCCAGCATTTT. This codes for CASSLSLSSNQPQHF. The full variable domain, in which reference TRBV7-9 and TRBJ1-5 provide the parts outside the CDR3, is DTGVSQNPRHKITKRGQNVTFRCDPISEHNRLYWYRQTLGQGPEFLTYFQNEAQLEKSRLLSDRFSAERPKGSFSTLEIQRTEQGDSAMYLCASSLSLSSNQPQHFGDGTRLSIL.

V is TRBV15 and J is TRBJ2-7; 9 nucleotides agree with TRBD1. The CDR3 extends over 15 amino acids. Germline lookup yields CDR1 LNHNV and CDR2 YYDKDF (reference sequence). J was trimmed by 3 bases and V by 1 base; bases with no gene match: 4. CDR3 nucleotides: TGTGCCACCAGCAGAGGCGGGACAGGGTTCTACGAGCAGTACGTC. Translation gives CATSRGGTGFYEQYV.

The CDR3 nucleotides read TGCGCCAGCAGCCAAGATTTCCCTAGCGGGGTTAGCACAGATACGCAGTATTTT. Encoded protein: CASSQDFPSGVSTDTQYF. V usage is TRBV4-1 and J usage is TRBJ2-3; TRBD2 matches at 9 bases. This CDR3 contains 18 residues. V gave up 0 bases and J gave up 0 bases; unmatched junction bases: 7. Germline-derived CDR1 and CDR2 are MGHRA and YSYEKL.

This clone was counted between two and nine times. The V call is TRBV5-1, the J call TRBJ2-2; the match to TRBD2 covers 7 bases. The J segment lost 5 bases and the V segment lost 5 bases, leaving 6 bases of the junction unmatched. The CDR3 is 14 amino acids. Germline V gene data show CDR1 as SGHRS and CDR2 as YFSETQ. The CDR3 reads CASRIGGNTGELFF. In DNA form, the CDR3 reads TGCGCCAGCAGAATCGGGGGGAATACCGGGGAGCTGTTTTTT.

The chain couples TRBV5-1 to TRBJ1-2, with TRBD1 matching 7 bases. V lost 2 bases and J lost 2; bases outside the gene matches: 6. The CDR3 consists of 15 residues. CDR1 and CDR2 (germline): SGHRS, YFSETQ. The CDR3 reads CASSLSAGGNYGYTF. In nucleotides, the CDR3 is TGCGCCAGCAGCTTAAGCGCAGGGGGGAACTATGGCTACACCTTC.

The chain uses TRBV7-2 and TRBJ1-5; D is perhaps TRBD1 (5 bases). The V gene lost 4 bases and the J gene lost 9 bases, with 10 bases spanning the gap. CDR3 length equals 12 residues. Germline CDR1 reads SGHTA; CDR2 reads FQGNSA. CDR3 loop: CASSSPGGPQHF. DNA of the CDR3: TGTGCCAGCAGCTCCCCCGGGGGGCCCCAGCATTTT.

CDR3 region: CASRFQPSYNEQFF. In DNA, the CDR3 is TGTGCCAGCAGATTCCAGCCCTCCTACAATGAGCAGTTCTTC. V and J are TRBV2 and TRBJ2-1, with D hard to call. This CDR3 contains 14 residues. Germline-derived CDR1 and CDR2 are SNHLY and FYNNEI. Trimming shortened V by 6 bases and J by 0 bases, and 9 bases separated the two germline ends. Variable domain in full (rest from reference TRBV2 and TRBJ2-1): EPEVTQTPSHQVTQMGQEVILRCVPISNHLYFYWYRQILGQKVEFLVSFYNNEISEKSEIFDDQFSVERPDGSNFTLKIRSTKLEDSAMYFCASRFQPSYNEQFFGPGTRLTVL.

The chain couples TRBV24-1 to TRBJ2-3; the D call may be TRBD1 or TRBD2 (7 bases each). The length of the CDR3 is 15 residues. V lost 5 bases and J lost 10, with 21 bases in between. Germline-derived CDR1 and CDR2 are KGHDR and SFDVKD. The CDR3 reads CATSGAGGGSLAQYF. CDR3 sequence (DNA): TGTGCCACCAGTGGTGCAGGGGGGGGGAGTTTGGCGCAGTATTTT.

The chain couples TRBV10-2 to TRBJ1-1, with 8 bases fitting TRBD1. V was clipped by 6 bases and J by 4 bases; unmatched bases: 7. The CDR3 spans 14 residues. Germline loops: CDR1 WSHSY, CDR2 SAAADI. The DNA for the CDR3 is TGCGCCAGCAGGACCAGGGGGCGTAGCACTGAAGCTTTCTTT. Encoded protein: CASRTRGRSTEAFF.

The gene calls are TRBV7-8 and TRBJ1-2, with 11 bases matching TRBD1. The CDR3 spans 14 residues. V gave up 5 bases and J gave up 8 bases; unmatched junction bases: 7. Germline V gene lookup returns CDR1 SGHVS and CDR2 FQNEAQ. DNA for the CDR3: TGTGCCAGCAGCCCGGACAGGGGGCTAAAAGGCTACACCTTC. This codes for CASSPDRGLKGYTF. Combining the CDR3 with reference TRBV7-8 and TRBJ1-2 gives the whole variable domain GAGVSQSPRYKVAKRGQDVALRCDPISGHVSLFWYQQALGQGPEFLTYFQNEAQLDKSGLPSDRFFAERPEGSVSTLKIQRTQQEDSAVYLCASSPDRGLKGYTFGSGTRLTVV.

The chain employs TRBV21-1 and TRBJ1-2; the D call TRBD1 from the table was never checked on the DNA. TRBV21-1 is shown as a pseudogene. This CDR3 has 15 residues. CDR3 nucleotide sequence: TGTGCCAGCAGCAGCCGACAGGGCAAAGACTATGGCTACACCTTC. Translation: CASSSRQGKDYGYTF.

The chain couples TRBV18 to TRBJ1-6, with a possible D match to TRBD1 (5 bases). The germline V gene has CDR1 KGHSH and CDR2 LQKENI. V was clipped by 1 base and J by 2 bases, with 9 bases between them. The CDR3 is 16 amino acids. CDR3 sequence: CASSPQGPAYNSPLHF. CDR3 nucleotides: TGTGCCAGCTCACCACAGGGGCCCGCCTATAATTCACCCCTCCACTTT.

This chain connects TRBV5-1 to TRBJ1-4, with no clear D. The CDR3 has 13 amino acids. V dropped 7 bases and J dropped 5 bases, with 12 bases sitting between them. Germline-derived CDR1 and CDR2 are SGHRS and YFSETQ. Here the CDR3 reads CASSGAPNEKLFF. CDR3 DNA: TGCGCCAGCTCGGGTGCACCGAATGAAAAACTGTTTTTT. Full variable domain (rest looked up from reference TRBV5-1 and TRBJ1-4): KAGVTQTPRYLIKTRGQQVTLSCSPISGHRSVSWYQQTPGQGLQFLFEYFSETQRNKGNFPGRFSGRQFSNSRSEMNVSTLELGDSALYLCASSGAPNEKLFFGSGTQLSVL.

The CDR3 loop is CASSTTGTDTGELFF. The CDR3 DNA follows: TGTGCCAGCAGCACCACCGGGACGGACACCGGGGAGCTGTTTTTT. The chain uses TRBV7-7 and TRBJ2-2; TRBD1 or TRBD2 may be the D gene (5 bases each). Germline CDR1 and CDR2: SSHAT and FNYEAQ (reference sequence). Trimming left V 5 bases short and J 3 bases short, with 13 bases between. The CDR3 has 15 residues.

The rearrangement links TRBV24-1 to TRBJ2-5; D is perhaps TRBD1 (6 bases). The CDR3 spans 15 residues. In germline, CDR1 is KGHDR, CDR2 SFDVKD. V dropped 3 bases and J dropped 2 bases, with 12 bases sitting between them. CDR3 coding DNA: TGTGCCACCAGTGATACACAGGGATGGCAAGAGACCCAGTACTTC. It is translated as CATSDTQGWQETQYF.

V usage is TRBV24-1 and J usage is TRBJ2-2; D may be TRBD1 (6 bases). This CDR3 has 16 residues. V was trimmed by 4 bases and J by 0 bases, leaving 11 bases between them. Germline-derived CDR1 and CDR2 are KGHDR and SFDVKD. As DNA, the CDR3 is TGTGCCACCAGTGACGTACAGGGATCGAACACCGGGGAGCTGTTTTTT. Translation gives CATSDVQGSNTGELFF.

The chain has TRBV30 and TRBJ1-2; D remains unclear. V was clipped by 1 base and J by 2 bases, with 8 bases between them. The CDR3 totals 13 residues. CDR1 is GTSNPN, CDR2 SVGIG, per germline (reference sequence). As DNA, the CDR3 is TGTGCCTGGAGTGACAGACCCAACTATGGCTACACCTTC. Encoded protein: CAWSDRPNYGYTF.

The V call is TRBV4-2, the J call TRBJ2-5, with D unclear. This CDR3 contains 16 residues. Deletions cut 1 base from V and 3 bases from J, with 15 bases between. The germline V gene has CDR1 LGHNA and CDR2 YNFKEQ. In DNA form, the CDR3 reads TGTGCCAGCAGCCAAGGTTTCGGGCTCCGTGAAGAGACCCAGTACTTC. As protein: CASSQGFGLREETQYF.

This CDR3 is CASSKTARYEQYV. The CDR3 coding sequence is TGTGCCAGCAGCAAGACCGCGAGATACGAGCAGTACGTC. The chain joins TRBV27 to TRBJ2-7, with no clear D. Germline loops: CDR1 MNHEY, CDR2 SMNVEV (reference sequence). The CDR3 contains 13 residues. The V and J ends lost 6 bases and 4 bases respectively, with 13 bases between them.

The V and J genes are TRBV18 and TRBJ1-2, with D unresolved. V was shortened by 2 bases and J by 4 bases, with 11 bases between the two germline ends. The CDR3 loop spans 14 amino acids. Germline CDR1 reads KGHSH; CDR2 reads LQKENI. This CDR3 is CASSPMAEGYGYTF. In DNA form, the CDR3 reads TGTGCCAGCTCACCAATGGCCGAAGGCTATGGCTACACCTTC.

CDR3: CASSEGQGLSGYTF. The CDR3 nucleotides read TGTGCCAGCAGTGAGGGACAGGGTCTCTCTGGCTACACCTTC. J is TRBJ1-2 and V is TRBV25-1, with TRBD1 matching over 9 bases. This CDR3 region has 14 residues. Unmatched junction bases numbered 6, after V lost 3 bases and J lost 7 bases. Germline V gene sequence: CDR1 MGHDK, CDR2 SYGVNS.

The rearrangement joins TRBV19 to TRBJ1-2, with TRBD1 matching 8 bases. CDR1 and CDR2 (germline): LNHDA, SQIVND (reference sequence). CDR3 size: 13 residues. Germline trimming cut 6 bases from V and 3 bases from J; bases unmatched to any gene: 3. The CDR3 nucleotides read TGTGCCAGTAGGGACAGGGTGGACTATGGCTACACCTTC. Translating gives CASRDRVDYGYTF. The full variable domain, its missing parts supplied by reference TRBV19 and TRBJ1-2, is DGGITQSPKYLFRKEGQNVTLSCEQNLNHDAMYWYRQDPGQGLRLIYYSQIVNDFQKGDIAEGYSVSREKKESFPLTVTSAQKNPTAFYLCASRDRVDYGYTFGSGTRLTVV.

In the case of this clone: Other DNA sequences in this sample translate to the same CDR3. The chain links TRBV19 to TRBJ1-5, with D uncertain. The germline CDR1 and CDR2 sequences are LNHDA and SQIVND (reference sequence). V was cut by 2 bases and J by 3 bases, with 8 bases left in between. CDR3 size: 14 residues. The CDR3 DNA reads TGTGCCAGTAGTATAACCGGGGACAATCAGCCCCAGCATTTT. This encodes CASSITGDNQPQHF. Complete variable domain (other parts from reference TRBV19 and TRBJ1-5): DGGITQSPKYLFRKEGQNVTLSCEQNLNHDAMYWYRQDPGQGLRLIYYSQIVNDFQKGDIAEGYSVSREKKESFPLTVTSAQKNPTAFYLCASSITGDNQPQHFGDGTRLSIL.

The DNA of the CDR3 is TGTGCCAGCGGCCCCCCCGGAAACACCATATATTTT. Translating gives CASGPPGNTIYF. The chain recombines TRBV12-3 or TRBV12-4 with TRBJ1-3; unclear D gene. The CDR3 consists of 12 residues. The ends were cut back, 8 bases at V and 4 bases at J, with 9 bases in the middle.

This clone was counted a few times. This chain links TRBV6-1 with TRBJ1-6; 7 bases agree with TRBD1. The CDR3 is 15 residues long. Germline CDR1 and CDR2: MNHNS and SASEGT. V shed 0 bases, J shed 7 bases, and the junction held 3 bases outside the gene matches. The CDR3 loop is CASSEAIGGNSPLHF. In nucleotides, the CDR3 is TGTGCCAGCAGTGAAGCGATAGGGGGCAATTCACCCCTCCACTTT.

The chain uses TRBV30 and TRBJ1-3; D not resolved. V lost 2 bases to trimming and J lost 1 base, with 9 bases between them. CDR1 is GTSNPN and CDR2 is SVGIG in the germline V gene (reference sequence). The length of the CDR3 is 14 residues. The CDR3 DNA follows: TGTGCCTGGAGTAAGGGAGGTTCTGGAAACACCATATATTTT. Its protein is CAWSKGGSGNTIYF. The full variable domain, in which reference TRBV30 and TRBJ1-3 provide the parts outside the CDR3, is SQTIHQWPATLVQPVGSPLSLECTVEGTSNPNLYWYRQAAGRGLQLLFYSVGIGQISSEVPQNLSASRPQDRQFILSSKKLLLSDSGFYLCAWSKGGSGNTIYFGEGSWLTVV.

V is TRBV6-1 and J is TRBJ1-2, with no clear D. The CDR3 spans 15 residues. The V gene's germline CDR1 is MNHNS and CDR2 SASEGT. V lost 0 bases, J lost 4 bases, and 12 bases lay in between. In DNA, the CDR3 is TGTGCCAGCAGTGAAGCCGGCGGAGGGCTCTATGGCTACACCTTC. This encodes CASSEAGGGLYGYTF.

CDR3 nucleotides: TGCGCCAGCAGCCGGGGCGGGGGAGAAGAGACCCAGTACTTC. It translates to CASSRGGGEETQYF. J is TRBJ2-5 and V is TRBV5-1, with 7 bases lining up with TRBD2. The V and J ends lost 4 bases and 3 bases, in that order; junction bases with no gene match: 6. Germline V gene sequence: CDR1 SGHRS, CDR2 YFSETQ. The CDR3 length is 14 residues. Full variable domain (outside the CDR3, taken from reference TRBV5-1 and TRBJ2-5): KAGVTQTPRYLIKTRGQQVTLSCSPISGHRSVSWYQQTPGQGLQFLFEYFSETQRNKGNFPGRFSGRQFSNSRSEMNVSTLELGDSALYLCASSRGGGEETQYFGPGTRLLVL.